This T cell receptor (beta chain) was recovered during a study of cytomegalovirus exposure and HLA in healthy donors. Study as a whole: Clustering assigned 81% of the roughly 370 genotyped donors to the Caucasian-associated ancestry cluster.

The study ran its PCR with 60 Vbeta and 13 Jbeta primers. Here immunoSEQ multiplex PCR was the method, and the copy in TCRdb shows in-frame clones only, minus some. The sample records about 200,000 clones, under 85% being singletons. Study conclusions and caveats: Roughly uniform sequencing depth across donors was assumed, possibly incorrectly. An apparent linkage of common viral pathogens to several of the most significant clusters emerged in a later analysis. For TCR beta chains, V- and J-gene trimming was later linked to a missense DCLRE1C variant.

Comment on this clone: The antigen remains unidentified.

From germline, CDR1 is MNHNY and CDR2 SVGAGI (reference sequence). With V trimmed by 4 bases and J by 5 bases, 2 bases remained unmatched. This CDR3 is 15 amino acids long. The sequenced sample consisted of PBMCs. This receptor was identified in a man in his fifties in good health and CMV-seronegative. The chain links TRBV6-6 to TRBJ2-5; 15 nucleotides align to TRBD2. The CDR3 loop reads CASSSGLAGGETQYF. The CDR3 nucleotides read TGTGCCAGCAGTTCGGGACTAGCGGGAGGTGAGACCCAGTACTTC.